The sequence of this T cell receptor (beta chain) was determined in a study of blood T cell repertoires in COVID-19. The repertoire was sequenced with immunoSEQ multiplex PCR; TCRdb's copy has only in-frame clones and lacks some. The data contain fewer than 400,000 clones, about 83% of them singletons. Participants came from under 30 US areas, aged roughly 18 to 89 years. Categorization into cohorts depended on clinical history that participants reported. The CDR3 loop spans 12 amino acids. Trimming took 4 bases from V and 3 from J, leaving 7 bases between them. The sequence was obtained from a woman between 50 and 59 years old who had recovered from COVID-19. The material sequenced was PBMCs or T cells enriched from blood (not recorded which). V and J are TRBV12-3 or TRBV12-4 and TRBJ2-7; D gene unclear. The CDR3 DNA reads TGTGCCAGCAGTTGGCAGATCTACGAGCAGTACTTC. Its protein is CASSWQIYEQYF.